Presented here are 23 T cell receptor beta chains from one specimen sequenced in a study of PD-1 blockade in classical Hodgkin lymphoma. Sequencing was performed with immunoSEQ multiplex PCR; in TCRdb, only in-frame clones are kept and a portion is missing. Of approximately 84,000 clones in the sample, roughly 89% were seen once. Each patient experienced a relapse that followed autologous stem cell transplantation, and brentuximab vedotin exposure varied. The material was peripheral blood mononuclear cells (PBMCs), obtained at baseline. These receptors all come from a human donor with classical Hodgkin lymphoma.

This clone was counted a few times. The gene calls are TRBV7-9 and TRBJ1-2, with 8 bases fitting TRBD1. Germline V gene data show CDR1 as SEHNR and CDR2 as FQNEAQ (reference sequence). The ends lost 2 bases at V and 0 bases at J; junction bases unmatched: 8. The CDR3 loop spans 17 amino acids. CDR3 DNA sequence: TGTGCCAGCAGCTTACCAGGGGGCTTTGGGTCTAACTATGGCTACACCTTC. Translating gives CASSLPGGFGSNYGYTF. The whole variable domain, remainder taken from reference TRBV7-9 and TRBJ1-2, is DTGVSQNPRHKITKRGQNVTFRCDPISEHNRLYWYRQTLGQGPEFLTYFQNEAQLEKSRLLSDRFSAERPKGSFSTLEIQRTEQGDSAMYLCASSLPGGFGSNYGYTFGSGTRLTVV.

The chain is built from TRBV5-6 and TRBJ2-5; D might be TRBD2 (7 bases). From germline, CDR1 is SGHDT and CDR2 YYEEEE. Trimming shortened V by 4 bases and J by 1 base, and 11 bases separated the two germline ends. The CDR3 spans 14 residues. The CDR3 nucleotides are TGTGCCAGCAGCGAGGGGGGGGTCCAAGAGACCCAGTACTTC. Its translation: CASSEGGVQETQYF.

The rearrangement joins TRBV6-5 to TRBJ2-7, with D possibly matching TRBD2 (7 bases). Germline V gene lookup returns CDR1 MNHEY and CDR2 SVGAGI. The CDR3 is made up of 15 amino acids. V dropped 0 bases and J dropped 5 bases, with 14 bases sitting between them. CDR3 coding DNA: TGTGCCAGCAGTTACTCAAAGGGGGGGTCCCACGAGCAGTACTTC. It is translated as CASSYSKGGSHEQYF.

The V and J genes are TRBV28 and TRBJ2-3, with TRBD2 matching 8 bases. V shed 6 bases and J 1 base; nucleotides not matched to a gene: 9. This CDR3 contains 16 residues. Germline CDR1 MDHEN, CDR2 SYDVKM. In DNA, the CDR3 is TGTGCCAGCAGCTCCGTGACTAGCGCTGGCACAGATACGCAGTATTTT. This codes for CASSSVTSAGTDTQYF. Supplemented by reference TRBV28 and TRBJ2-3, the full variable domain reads DVKVTQSSRYLVKRTGEKVFLECVQDMDHENMFWYRQDPGLGLRLIYFSYDVKMKEKGDIPEGYSVSREKKERFSLILESASTNQTSMYLCASSSVTSAGTDTQYFGPGTRLTVL.

The chain's CDR3 is CASSYGRGTEAFF. Here the CDR3 DNA reads TGTGCCAGCAGCTACGGGAGGGGTACTGAAGCTTTCTTT. The rearrangement joins TRBV7-9 to TRBJ1-1, with D tentatively TRBD1 (5 bases). V lost 4 bases and J 5 bases, leaving 11 bases between the germline ends. The CDR3 spans 13 residues. Germline lookup yields CDR1 SEHNR and CDR2 FQNEAQ (reference sequence).

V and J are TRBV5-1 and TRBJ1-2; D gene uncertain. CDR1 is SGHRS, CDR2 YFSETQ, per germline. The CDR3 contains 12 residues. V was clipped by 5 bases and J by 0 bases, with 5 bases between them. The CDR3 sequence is CASRSSNYGYTF. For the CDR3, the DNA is TGCGCCAGCAGAAGTTCTAACTATGGCTACACCTTC.

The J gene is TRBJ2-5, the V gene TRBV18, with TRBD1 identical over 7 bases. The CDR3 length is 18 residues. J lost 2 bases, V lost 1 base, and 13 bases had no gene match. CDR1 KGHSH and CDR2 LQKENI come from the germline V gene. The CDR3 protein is CASSPLSGLPGQQETQYF. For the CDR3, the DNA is TGTGCCAGCTCACCACTGTCGGGGCTTCCGGGACAGCAAGAGACCCAGTACTTC.

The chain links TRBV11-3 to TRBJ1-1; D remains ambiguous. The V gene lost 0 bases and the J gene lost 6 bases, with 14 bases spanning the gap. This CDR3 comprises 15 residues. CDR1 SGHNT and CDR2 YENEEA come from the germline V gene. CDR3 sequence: CASSLDRGRSAEAFF. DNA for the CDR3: TGTGCCAGCAGCTTAGATAGAGGACGGAGCGCTGAAGCTTTCTTT.

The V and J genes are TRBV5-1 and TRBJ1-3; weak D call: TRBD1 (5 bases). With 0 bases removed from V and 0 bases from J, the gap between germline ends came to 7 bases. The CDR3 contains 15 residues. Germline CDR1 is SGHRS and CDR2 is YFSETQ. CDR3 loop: CASSLGQISGNTIYF. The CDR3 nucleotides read TGCGCCAGCAGCTTGGGACAGATCTCTGGAAACACCATATATTTT.

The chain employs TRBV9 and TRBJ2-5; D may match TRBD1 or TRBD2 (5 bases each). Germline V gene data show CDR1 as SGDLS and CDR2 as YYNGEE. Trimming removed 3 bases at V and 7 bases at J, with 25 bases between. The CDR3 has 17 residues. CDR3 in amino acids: CASSDRRGTGAAVTQYF. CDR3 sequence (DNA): TGTGCCAGCAGCGACCGCCGTGGGACCGGCGCAGCTGTGACCCAGTACTTC.

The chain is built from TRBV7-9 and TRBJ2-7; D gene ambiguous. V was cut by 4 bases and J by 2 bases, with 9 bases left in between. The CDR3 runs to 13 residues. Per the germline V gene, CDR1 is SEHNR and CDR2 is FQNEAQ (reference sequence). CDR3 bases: TGTGCCAGCAGCTCTGCCGTCCCCTACGAGCAGTACTTC. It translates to CASSSAVPYEQYF.

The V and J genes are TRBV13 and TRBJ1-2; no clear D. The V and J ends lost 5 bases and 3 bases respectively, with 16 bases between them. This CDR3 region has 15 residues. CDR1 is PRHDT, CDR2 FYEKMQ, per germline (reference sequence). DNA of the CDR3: TGTGCCAGCAGCGGATCAGGAATAGGTGACTATGGCTACACCTTC. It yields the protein CASSGSGIGDYGYTF. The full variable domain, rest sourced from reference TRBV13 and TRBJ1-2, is AAGVIQSPRHLIKEKRETATLKCYPIPRHDTVYWYQQGPGQDPQFLISFYEKMQSDKGSIPDRFSAQQFSDYHSELNMSSLELGDSALYFCASSGSGIGDYGYTFGSGTRLTVV.

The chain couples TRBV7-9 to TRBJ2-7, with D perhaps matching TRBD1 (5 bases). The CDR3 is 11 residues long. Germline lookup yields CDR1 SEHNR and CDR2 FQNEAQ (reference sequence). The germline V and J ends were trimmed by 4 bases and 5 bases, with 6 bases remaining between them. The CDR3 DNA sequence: TGTGCCAGCAGCTCAGGGAACGAGCAGTACTTC. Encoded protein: CASSSGNEQYF.

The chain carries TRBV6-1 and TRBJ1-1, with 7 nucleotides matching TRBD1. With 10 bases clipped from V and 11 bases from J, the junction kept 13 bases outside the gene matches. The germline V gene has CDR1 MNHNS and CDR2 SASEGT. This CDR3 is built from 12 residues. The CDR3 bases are TGTGCCACCAATTTAGGGGGCAGTTATGCTTTCTTT. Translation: CATNLGGSYAFF.

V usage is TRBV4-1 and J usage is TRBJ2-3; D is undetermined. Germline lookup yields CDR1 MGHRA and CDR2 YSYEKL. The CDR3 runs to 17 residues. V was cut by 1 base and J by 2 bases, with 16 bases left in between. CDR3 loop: CASSQVGYGPNTDTQYF. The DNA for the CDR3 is TGCGCCAGCAGCCAAGTAGGGTACGGGCCCAACACAGATACGCAGTATTTT.

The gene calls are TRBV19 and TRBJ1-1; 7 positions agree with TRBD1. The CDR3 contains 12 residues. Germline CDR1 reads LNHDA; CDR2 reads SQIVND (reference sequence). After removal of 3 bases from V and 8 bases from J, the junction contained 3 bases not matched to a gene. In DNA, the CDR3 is TGTGCCAGTAGTATGGGGACAGCGGAAGCTTTCTTT. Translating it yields CASSMGTAEAFF.

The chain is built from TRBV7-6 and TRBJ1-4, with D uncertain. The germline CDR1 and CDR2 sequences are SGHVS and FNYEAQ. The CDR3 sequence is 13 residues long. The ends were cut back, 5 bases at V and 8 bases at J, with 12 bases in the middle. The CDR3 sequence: CASSLRIGEKLFF. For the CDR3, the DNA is TGTGCCAGCAGCCTTAGGATTGGAGAAAAACTGTTTTTT.

The CDR3 region has the DNA TGTGCCAGCAAATCGGGTACCTCTGGAAACACCATATATTTT. Its protein is CASKSGTSGNTIYF. The chain joins TRBV6-6 to TRBJ1-3; D unresolved. The CDR3 consists of 14 residues. In germline, CDR1 is MNHNY, CDR2 SVGAGI (reference sequence). Trimming took off 7 bases at V and 0 bases at J, with 10 bases between the two ends.

The CDR3 spells CASSMSTGASGNTIYF. DNA of the CDR3: TGTGCCAGCAGCATGTCGACAGGAGCATCCGGAAACACCATATATTTT. The gene calls are TRBV2 and TRBJ1-3, with D perhaps TRBD1 (6 bases). The V end was cut by 6 bases, the J end by 4 bases, with 19 bases between. The CDR3 runs to 16 residues. CDR1 SNHLY and CDR2 FYNNEI come from the germline V gene.

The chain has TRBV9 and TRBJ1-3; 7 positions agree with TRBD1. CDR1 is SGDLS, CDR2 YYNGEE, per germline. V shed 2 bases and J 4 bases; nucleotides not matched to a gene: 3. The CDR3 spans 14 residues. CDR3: CASSVRDRGNTIYF. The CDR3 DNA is TGTGCCAGCAGCGTCCGGGACAGAGGAAACACCATATATTTT.

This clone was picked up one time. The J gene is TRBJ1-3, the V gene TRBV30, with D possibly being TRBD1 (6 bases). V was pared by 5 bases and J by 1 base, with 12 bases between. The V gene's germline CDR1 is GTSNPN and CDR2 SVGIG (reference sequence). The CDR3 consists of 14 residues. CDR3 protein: CAWGPGQSGNTIYF. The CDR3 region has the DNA TGTGCCTGGGGCCCTGGACAGTCTGGAAACACCATATATTTT. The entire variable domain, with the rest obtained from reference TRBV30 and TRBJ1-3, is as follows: SQTIHQWPATLVQPVGSPLSLECTVEGTSNPNLYWYRQAAGRGLQLLFYSVGIGQISSEVPQNLSASRPQDRQFILSSKKLLLSDSGFYLCAWGPGQSGNTIYFGEGSWLTVV.

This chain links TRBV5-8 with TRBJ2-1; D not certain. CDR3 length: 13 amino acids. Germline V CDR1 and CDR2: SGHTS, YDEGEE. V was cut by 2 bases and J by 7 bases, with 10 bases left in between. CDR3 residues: CASSLMGLNEQFF. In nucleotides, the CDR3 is TGTGCCAGCAGCTTAATGGGGTTGAATGAGCAGTTCTTC.

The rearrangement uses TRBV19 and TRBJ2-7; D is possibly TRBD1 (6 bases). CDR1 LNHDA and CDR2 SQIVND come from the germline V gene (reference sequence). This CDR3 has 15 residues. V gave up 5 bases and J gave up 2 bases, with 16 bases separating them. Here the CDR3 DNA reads TGTGCCAGTAGTGATCCAGGGGAAAGGACCTACGAGCAGTACTTC. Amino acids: CASSDPGERTYEQYF. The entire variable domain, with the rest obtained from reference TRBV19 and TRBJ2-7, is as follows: DGGITQSPKYLFRKEGQNVTLSCEQNLNHDAMYWYRQDPGQGLRLIYYSQIVNDFQKGDIAEGYSVSREKKESFPLTVTSAQKNPTAFYLCASSDPGERTYEQYFGPGTRLTVT.